Presented here are 29 T cell receptor beta chains from one specimen sequenced in a study of CD8 T cells in ankylosing spondylitis. Study-level points and caveats: A motif of fewer than ten highly homologous TCR beta variants was seen as apparently characteristic of ankylosing spondylitis blood.

TCRdb called the 5' RACE reads again in MiXCR, with one record for every CDR3 protein. The profile covers 220,000 or so distinct CDR3 sequences, with approximately 20% appearing a single time and approximately 46% taken by the ten largest. Their antigen targets remain unknown. Sequenced input: blood, either unsorted or a sorted T cell fraction (not recorded which). These TCRs come from a male donor with ankylosing spondylitis.

This clonotype has more than one count but fewer than ten. CDR3 region: CASRPPTGAHYEQYF. The CDR3 DNA is TGTGCCAGCAGACCCCCGACAGGGGCCCACTACGAGCAGTACTTC. The chain carries TRBV28 and TRBJ2-7, with TRBD1 matching 8 bases. This CDR3 spans 15 amino acids. The germline CDR1 and CDR2 sequences are MDHEN and SYDVKM. V shed 6 bases and J 3 bases; nucleotides not matched to a gene: 10.

The chain combines TRBV7-2 with TRBJ2-3; D is possibly TRBD2 (5 bases). Germline lookup yields CDR1 SGHTA and CDR2 FQGNSA. The CDR3 contains 16 residues. Trimming took 1 base from V and 0 from J, leaving 11 bases between them. The CDR3 bases are TGTGCCAGCAGCTTAGGGGGTAGCGATAGCACAGATACGCAGTATTTT. This encodes CASSLGGSDSTDTQYF.

This clonotype has only a few counts. The J gene is TRBJ2-7, the V gene TRBV10-2; 9 nucleotides match TRBD2. Germline-derived CDR1 and CDR2 are WSHSY and SAAADI. This CDR3 comprises 15 residues. Losses at the gene ends were 4 bases for V and 2 bases for J; bases not matched to a gene: 6. CDR3 coding DNA: TGCGCCAGCAGTGGCGAGACTAGCGGCACCTACGAGCAGTACTTC. This codes for CASSGETSGTYEQYF.

The chain uses TRBV7-2 and TRBJ2-2; D may correspond to TRBD1 or TRBD2 (5 bases each). CDR3 length: 15 amino acids. Trimming pared 5 bases from V and 4 bases from J, leaving 14 bases between. Looked up from germline, CDR1 is SGHTA and CDR2 is FQGNSA. The CDR3 reads CASSPGPTGTGELFF. In DNA form, the CDR3 reads TGTGCCAGCAGCCCGGGACCCACCGGCACCGGGGAGCTGTTTTTT.

The V call is TRBV5-1, the J call TRBJ2-3, with D possibly matching TRBD2 (6 bases). Germline loops: CDR1 SGHRS, CDR2 YFSETQ. The V end lost 0 bases, the J end lost 2 bases, and 10 bases lay between the germline ends. This CDR3 comprises 15 residues. CDR3 sequence: CASSLGDSTTDTQYF. CDR3 bases: TGCGCCAGCAGCTTGGGGGACTCCACCACAGATACGCAGTATTTT.

This clonotype has a handful of counts. The V call is TRBV4-3, the J call TRBJ2-3; the D gene could be TRBD1 or TRBD2 (6 bases each). V was pared by 4 bases and J by 2 bases, with 16 bases between. The germline gives CDR1 LGHNA, CDR2 YSLEER. This CDR3 spans 16 amino acids. The CDR3, as DNA: TGCGCCAGCAGCCCGACTGGGGGGCCCCCCACAGATACGCAGTATTTT. This encodes CASSPTGGPPTDTQYF.

The chain carries TRBV30 and TRBJ2-3; D remains unclear. CDR1 is GTSNPN and CDR2 is SVGIG in the germline V gene (reference sequence). This CDR3 contains 14 residues. The V and J ends lost 0 bases and 6 bases respectively, with 13 bases between them. The CDR3 here is CAWSVVGGTDTQYF. CDR3 bases: TGTGCCTGGAGTGTCGTGGGCGGAACGGATACGCAGTATTTT.

This clonotype showed up just a few times. The chain uses TRBV7-9 and TRBJ2-1; D might be TRBD1 (6 bases). V was shortened by 4 bases and J by 2 bases, with 18 bases between the two germline ends. The CDR3 totals 17 residues. The germline CDR1 and CDR2 sequences are SEHNR and FQNEAQ (reference sequence). CDR3 protein: CASSSPLQGATYNEQFF. The CDR3 DNA follows: TGTGCCAGCAGCTCCCCGCTACAGGGTGCTACCTACAATGAGCAGTTCTTC.

This clonotype came up many times. The V call is TRBV12-3 or TRBV12-4, the J call TRBJ2-3; D may be TRBD2 (6 bases). The V end lost 6 bases, the J end lost 4 bases, and 17 bases lay between the germline ends. The CDR3 sequence is 15 residues long. This chain's CDR3 is CASSSPGRGADTQYF. The CDR3 bases are TGTGCCAGCAGCTCCCCCGGGAGAGGTGCAGATACGCAGTATTTT.

The V call is TRBV5-1, the J call TRBJ2-5; 7 bases fit TRBD1. The length of the CDR3 is 16 residues. From germline, CDR1 is SGHRS and CDR2 YFSETQ. Trimming removed 0 bases from V and 5 bases from J; junction bases left unmatched: 10. The CDR3 spells CASSLAVDPRGETQYF. In nucleotides, the CDR3 is TGCGCCAGCAGCTTGGCCGTGGACCCCAGGGGGGAGACCCAGTACTTC.

The chain joins TRBV6-5 to TRBJ2-2; D possibly corresponds to TRBD2 (6 bases). Trimming cost V 0 bases and J 7 bases, with 12 bases left between them. CDR1 MNHEY and CDR2 SVGAGI come from the germline V gene. This CDR3 is built from 15 residues. CDR3 sequence (DNA): TGTGCCAGCAGTTACTCGACCGGGAGTATCGGGGAGCTGTTTTTT. As protein: CASSYSTGSIGELFF.

This clonotype has only a few counts. The chain has TRBV29-1 and TRBJ2-1; 7 positions match TRBD1. Losses at the gene ends were 3 bases for V and 0 bases for J; bases not matched to a gene: 11. The CDR3 contains 17 residues. CDR1 is SQVTM, CDR2 ANQGSEA, per germline. The chain's CDR3 is CSVEGTVPVPSYNEQFF. CDR3 DNA sequence: TGCAGCGTTGAGGGGACAGTCCCCGTACCCTCCTACAATGAGCAGTTCTTC.

The rearrangement uses TRBV29-1 and TRBJ1-2; D uncertain. Trimming stripped 2 bases from V and 4 bases from J, with 14 bases between. Germline V gives CDR1 SQVTM, CDR2 ANQGSEA. The CDR3 extends over 14 amino acids. The CDR3 DNA follows: TGCAGCGTTGAATTTTTGCAGAACCTCTATGGCTACACCTTC. Translated: CSVEFLQNLYGYTF. The entire variable domain, with the rest obtained from reference TRBV29-1 and TRBJ1-2, is as follows: SAVISQKPSRDICQRGTSLTIQCQVDSQVTMMFWYRQQPGQSLTLIATANQGSEATYESGFVIDKFPISRPNLTFSTLTVSNMSPEDSSIYLCSVEFLQNLYGYTFGSGTRLTVV.

This clonotype was found a few times. The V call is TRBV28, the J call TRBJ2-7, with 10 nucleotides matching TRBD2. Germline V CDR1 and CDR2: MDHEN, SYDVKM. With V trimmed by 2 bases and J by 6 bases, 10 bases remained unmatched. The CDR3 is 16 residues long. The CDR3 coding sequence is TGTGCCAGCAGTTTAACGGCTCCTAGCGGGAGAAGCGAGCAGTACTTC. Its protein product is CASSLTAPSGRSEQYF.

At least ten counts were recorded for this clonotype. V and J are TRBV27 and TRBJ2-7; TRBD1 agrees at 10 bases. Unmatched junction bases numbered 1, after V lost 3 bases and J lost 2 bases. There are 14 residues in the CDR3. CDR1 MNHEY and CDR2 SMNVEV come from the germline V gene (reference sequence). The CDR3 region has the DNA TGTGCCAGCAGTTTGGGGACAGGGGCCTACGAGCAGTACTTC. Translating gives CASSLGTGAYEQYF.

The rearrangement uses TRBV4-1 and TRBJ2-1; the D gene is possibly TRBD1 (6 bases). V shed 1 base and J shed 7 bases, with 8 bases lying between them. CDR3 length equals 13 residues. CDR1 MGHRA and CDR2 YSYEKL come from the germline V gene. CDR3 amino acids: CASSQGGPNEQFF. The CDR3 region has the DNA TGCGCCAGCAGCCAAGGGGGGCCAAATGAGCAGTTCTTC.

This clonotype turned up a few times. The V and J genes are TRBV11-3 and TRBJ2-1; D might be TRBD2 (6 bases). Per germline, CDR1 SGHNT and CDR2 YENEEA. The CDR3 spans 15 residues. Trimming shortened V by 5 bases and J by 2 bases, and 13 bases separated the two germline ends. The DNA for the CDR3 is TGTGCCAGCAGCCCCGCCGGGACTGCCTACAATGAGCAGTTCTTC. Amino acid sequence: CASSPAGTAYNEQFF.

Ten or more counts support this clonotype. A junction boundary mismatches the germline segment, possibly from a read error. This chain links TRBV5-1 with TRBJ1-1, with 8 bases fitting TRBD1. The CDR3 covers 13 residues. Germline V gene data show CDR1 as SGHRS and CDR2 as YFSETQ. The DNA for the CDR3 is TGTGCCAGCAGCCTAACAGGGGGGACTGAAGCTTTCTTT. As protein: CASSLTGGTEAFF.

The chain is built from TRBV12-3 or TRBV12-4 and TRBJ1-2; no clear D gene. Trimming took off 2 bases at V and 6 bases at J, with 13 bases between the two ends. The CDR3 contains 14 residues. The CDR3 sequence: CASSLSADPDGYTF. The CDR3 DNA sequence: TGTGCCAGCAGTTTATCGGCAGACCCAGATGGCTACACCTTC.

The CDR3: CASTRRRTGAPNTGELFF. The CDR3 DNA reads TGTGCCAGCACCCGCAGGAGAACGGGAGCTCCGAACACCGGGGAGCTGTTTTTT. The chain carries TRBV28 and TRBJ2-2; TRBD2 is a possible D gene (6 bases). The CDR3 length is 18 residues. Between the trimmed V and J ends, which lost 7 bases and 0 bases, there was a span of 21 bases. CDR1 and CDR2 (germline): MDHEN, SYDVKM. Combining the CDR3 with reference TRBV28 and TRBJ2-2 gives the whole variable domain DVKVTQSSRYLVKRTGEKVFLECVQDMDHENMFWYRQDPGLGLRLIYFSYDVKMKEKGDIPEGYSVSREKKERFSLILESASTNQTSMYLCASTRRRTGAPNTGELFFGEGSRLTVL.

The CDR3 sequence: CSASNGYEQYF. CDR3 nucleotide sequence: TGCAGTGCCAGTAATGGGTACGAGCAGTACTTC. The chain employs TRBV20-1 and TRBJ2-7; no firm D call. The CDR3 contains 11 residues. Germline CDR1 is DFQATT and CDR2 is SNEGSKA (reference sequence). The ends were cut back, 6 bases at V and 4 bases at J, with 10 bases in the middle.

The gene calls are TRBV15 and TRBJ2-1; D is unresolved. Germline CDR1 LNHNV, CDR2 YYDKDF (reference sequence). The CDR3 covers 13 residues. Trimming took 5 bases from V and 6 from J, leaving 11 bases between them. CDR3 in DNA: TGTGCCACCAGCGGTTGGGATTTCAATGAGCAGTTCTTC. Translated: CATSGWDFNEQFF. Drawing the rest from reference TRBV15 and TRBJ2-1, the complete variable domain is DAMVIQNPRYQVTQFGKPVTLSCSQTLNHNVMYWYQQKSSQAPKLLFHYYDKDFNNEADTPDNFQSRRPNTSFCFLDIRSPGLGDTAMYLCATSGWDFNEQFFGPGTRLTVL.

This clonotype was seen a handful of times. The chain joins TRBV7-2 to TRBJ2-2; TRBD1 is a possible D gene (6 bases). V was pared by 5 bases and J by 0 bases, with 13 bases between. The CDR3 runs to 16 residues. CDR1 and CDR2 from the germline V gene are SGHTA and FQGNSA. CDR3: CASSPYRTANTGELFF. CDR3 nucleotides: TGTGCCAGCAGCCCATACCGGACAGCGAACACCGGGGAGCTGTTTTTT.

At least ten counts were recorded for this clonotype. V and J are TRBV6-2 or TRBV6-3 and TRBJ2-1; 8 nucleotides align to TRBD2. The trim removed 6 bases at V and 5 bases at J, leaving 3 bases unmatched. This CDR3 is 13 amino acids long. Germline V gene lookup returns CDR1 MNHEY and CDR2 SVGEGT. CDR3 protein: CASRGLEDNEQFF. DNA for the CDR3: TGTGCCAGCAGGGGACTAGAGGACAATGAGCAGTTCTTC.

This clonotype was seen repeatedly, ten times or more. The J gene is TRBJ1-4, the V gene TRBV7-8, with D possibly matching TRBD1 (5 bases). The CDR3 runs 11 residues. V was shortened by 6 bases and J by 8 bases, with 7 bases between the two germline ends. In germline, CDR1 is SGHVS, CDR2 FQNEAQ. The CDR3, as DNA: TGTGCCAGCAGTCCAGGGGAAAAACTGTTTTTT. This codes for CASSPGEKLFF.

V usage is TRBV12-3 or TRBV12-4 and J usage is TRBJ2-7; D is perhaps TRBD1 or TRBD2 (5 bases each). This CDR3 has 13 amino acids. V was cut by 7 bases and J by 2 bases, with 12 bases left in between. CDR3 DNA: TGTGCCAGCACCCGGGACGAGGCCTACGAGCAGTACTTC. This codes for CASTRDEAYEQYF.

This chain uses TRBV19 with TRBJ2-1, with 7 bases identical to TRBD2. The CDR3 runs to 15 residues. From germline, CDR1 is LNHDA and CDR2 SQIVND (reference sequence). V was clipped by 3 bases and J by 2 bases; unmatched bases: 4. The CDR3 spells CASSILLAAYNEQFF. CDR3 nucleotides: TGTGCCAGTAGTATCCTGCTAGCGGCCTACAATGAGCAGTTCTTC.

The rearrangement uses TRBV5-6 and TRBJ2-1; 9 bases match TRBD2. Germline V gene data show CDR1 as SGHDT and CDR2 as YYEEEE. Trimming took 4 bases from V and 0 from J; bases not matched to a gene: 5. The CDR3 is 16 residues long. CDR3 in amino acids: CASSTFSGSSYNEQFF. In DNA form, the CDR3 reads TGTGCCAGCAGCACATTTAGCGGGAGCTCCTACAATGAGCAGTTCTTC.

This clonotype was observed a few times. The chain is built from TRBV4-2 and TRBJ2-7, with D hard to call. This CDR3 has 15 residues. V shed 0 bases and J shed 0 bases, with 9 bases lying between them. Looked up from germline, CDR1 is LGHNA and CDR2 is YNFKEQ. Written as DNA, the CDR3 is TGTGCCAGCAGCCAAGAGTCGAGCGACTCCTACGAGCAGTACTTC. Its protein product is CASSQESSDSYEQYF.